This T cell receptor (beta chain) appears in the sequencing data of a study of PD-L1 blockade in urothelial cancer. Overall study: Atezolizumab was started by patients in the mid-2010s at 1,200 mg intravenously every 3 weeks. Reported median T cell count for blood samples was roughly 150,000. Between 0 and 3 chemotherapy regimens preceded treatment for each patient. Study-wide points: In blood at 3 weeks, tumor-associated clones expanded more among patients with durable benefit.

This sample's time point: pretreatment peripheral blood. The table came from immunoSEQ multiplex PCR; TCRdb's copy has only in-frame clones and leaves some out. The sample has 70,000 or so clones, 75% to 90% seen once. Of note for this clone: Its antigen is unidentified.

Trimming left V 9 bases short and J 2 bases short, with 13 bases between. The CDR3 is made up of 13 amino acids. The material was PBMCs, obtained around atezolizumab (anti-PD-L1) treatment. This sequence was found in a man in his 70s with urothelial cancer. The rearrangement uses TRBV23-1 and TRBJ1-2; D perhaps matches TRBD1 (5 bases). TRBV23-1 is treated as an ORF (open reading frame) with a function not yet certain. CDR3 region: CASSVRVNYGYTF. CDR3 coding DNA: TGCGCCAGTAGTGTCAGGGTAAACTATGGCTACACCTTC.